The present T cell receptor (beta chain) was sequenced within a study of blood T cell repertoires in COVID-19. J gave up 2 bases and V 0 bases, and 1 base lay outside the gene matches. CDR1 SGDLS and CDR2 YYNGEE come from the germline V gene. The CDR3 contains 15 residues. Original processing notes: Amplified reference gene primers provided the basis for estimating nucleated cell counts. Clones were sequenced by immunoSEQ multiplex PCR, and TCRdb holds only the in-frame ones, with some missing. V and J calls plus clone size are reproduced from that table; the DNA served to infer D and trimming. The sample carries tens of thousands of clones, more than 70% recorded once.

The gene calls are TRBV9 and TRBJ2-7; 11 bases fit TRBD2. This receptor was identified in a human donor with active COVID-19. The donor label of this sample is uncertain. The source material was peripheral blood. The chain's CDR3 is CASSVGLAGTYEQYF. CDR3 DNA: TGTGCCAGCAGCGTAGGACTAGCGGGAACCTACGAGCAGTACTTC.